Included here is one T cell receptor (beta chain) sequence, with context. Its matching antigen is unknown. The PCR ran on 60 Vbeta and 13 Jbeta primers. Generated by immunoSEQ multiplex PCR, the TCRdb table keeps only in-frame clones and is missing some. The data contain tens of thousands of clones, around 86% of them singletons. These data originate in a study of cytomegalovirus exposure and HLA in healthy donors. Study summary: Earlier work reported some 110 million unique TCR beta sequences from about 179 million T cells.

V lost 0 bases to trimming and J lost 4 bases, with 12 bases between them. CDR1 and CDR2 from the germline V gene are SGHAT and FQNNGV. The CDR3 is 15 amino acids. Study-wide results and limits: Most TCR beta V segments were productive about 90% or about 30% of the time in an earlier analysis. In vitro data verified three CMV-associated chains as specific for CMV antigens.

V usage is TRBV11-2 and J usage is TRBJ1-2, with D possibly being TRBD1 (5 bases). The sample taken for sequencing was PBMCs. This clonotype was sampled from a man in his thirties or forties in good health and CMV-seropositive. Here the CDR3 reads CASSLDRVGGYGYTF. The CDR3 DNA follows: TGTGCCAGCAGCTTAGACAGGGTCGGTGGCTATGGCTACACCTTC.